What follows are 15 T cell receptor beta chains derived from one specimen sequenced in a study of cytotoxic CD8 clonotypes in ibrutinib-treated CLL. The table came from immunoSEQ multiplex PCR; TCRdb's copy has only in-frame clones and leaves some out. The repertoire includes some 300,000 clones, about 80% of them detected once, and over 5.5% sits in the top ten. The material sequenced was PBMCs, taken before ibrutinib treatment. Every receptor here comes from a human donor with chronic lymphocytic leukemia.

The chain joins TRBV12-5 to TRBJ1-4, with TRBD1 matching over 8 bases. Germline CDR1 reads LGHNT; CDR2 reads FRNRAP. V was clipped by 4 bases and J by 8 bases; unmatched bases: 15. The CDR3 has 17 amino acids. CDR3 sequence (DNA): TGTGCTAGTGGTTCGGACAGGGAGGCTGATCGGCGGGAAAAACTGTTTTTT. This gives the protein CASGSDREADRREKLFF.

J is TRBJ1-5 and V is TRBV9; 12 nucleotides agree with TRBD1. In germline, CDR1 is SGDLS, CDR2 YYNGEE. CDR3 length equals 16 residues. J gave up 4 bases and V 3 bases, and 5 bases lay outside the gene matches. CDR3 amino acids: CASSGPGQGANQPQHF. In DNA, the CDR3 is TGTGCCAGCAGCGGTCCGGGACAGGGGGCGAATCAGCCCCAGCATTTT.

This chain uses TRBV5-8 with TRBJ2-7; no reliable D call. Trimming pared 4 bases from V and 5 bases from J, leaving 10 bases between. CDR1 and CDR2 from the germline V gene are SGHTS and YDEGEE. The length of the CDR3 is 12 residues. CDR3 amino acids: CASSGLYHEQYF. The CDR3 region has the DNA TGTGCCAGCAGCGGTCTTTACCACGAGCAGTACTTC.

Comment on this clone: Other DNA sequences in the same sample also yield this CDR3. The V call is TRBV30, the J call TRBJ2-7; weak D call: TRBD1 (5 bases). The germline CDR1 and CDR2 sequences are GTSNPN and SVGIG (reference sequence). The CDR3 has 12 residues. V gave up 0 bases and J gave up 3 bases, with 6 bases separating them. In DNA form, the CDR3 reads TGTGCCTGGAGTGTTCAGGGCTACGAGCAGTACTTC. Translated, it gives CAWSVQGYEQYF.

The chain links TRBV5-6 to TRBJ2-2; D is unclear. Germline V lookup: CDR1 SGHDT, CDR2 YYEEEE. V was trimmed by 0 bases and J by 6 bases, leaving 9 bases between them. This CDR3 spans 14 amino acids. CDR3 DNA sequence: TGTGCCAGCAGCTTGGAACCGGAACCCGGGGAGCTGTTTTTT. It translates to CASSLEPEPGELFF. Supplemented by reference TRBV5-6 and TRBJ2-2, the full variable domain reads DAGVTQSPTHLIKTRGQQVTLRCSPKSGHDTVSWYQQALGQGPQFIFQYYEEEERQRGNFPDRFSGHQFPNYSSELNVNALLLGDSALYLCASSLEPEPGELFFGEGSRLTVL.

The J gene is TRBJ2-1, the V gene TRBV30; 7 bases match TRBD2. The CDR3 has 14 amino acids. V lost 0 bases and J lost 5; bases outside the gene matches: 4. In germline, CDR1 is GTSNPN, CDR2 SVGIG (reference sequence). Here the CDR3 reads CAWSVGLENNEQFF. In DNA, the CDR3 is TGTGCCTGGAGTGTAGGACTAGAAAACAATGAGCAGTTCTTC.

The rearrangement joins TRBV5-1 to TRBJ2-1, with D possibly being TRBD2 (6 bases). Germline V CDR1 and CDR2: SGHRS, YFSETQ. The V and J ends lost 1 base and 9 bases respectively, with 11 bases between them. The CDR3 runs 13 residues. The CDR3 DNA is TGCGCCAGCAGCTTGATAGCGGCGGCTGAGCAGTTCTTC. Amino acid sequence: CASSLIAAAEQFF.

In this sample, this clone turned up once. V gene TRBV6-6 combines with J gene TRBJ2-7; D tentatively reads TRBD1 or TRBD2 (5 bases each). This CDR3 is 16 amino acids long. Trimming left V 0 bases short and J 6 bases short, with 18 bases between. Germline V gives CDR1 MNHNY, CDR2 SVGAGI (reference sequence). CDR3: CASSYSGRTGASEQYF. As DNA, the CDR3 is TGTGCCAGCAGTTACTCGGGGCGGACTGGGGCTAGCGAGCAGTACTTC.

The chain links TRBV2 to TRBJ2-5; D possibly matches TRBD1 or TRBD2 (6 bases each). Trimming took off 3 bases at V and 4 bases at J, with 9 bases between the two ends. The CDR3 spans 13 residues. Germline values: CDR1 SNHLY, CDR2 FYNNEI. The DNA of the CDR3 is TGTGCCAGCAGTGATCGGGGGCCAGAGACCCAGTACTTC. Translated, it gives CASSDRGPETQYF.

This chain connects TRBV11-2 to TRBJ2-1; 8 positions agree with TRBD2. V trimming: 8 bases; J trimming: 4 bases; junction bases outside the gene matches: 7. The length of the CDR3 is 14 residues. From germline, CDR1 is SGHAT and CDR2 FQNNGV. DNA for the CDR3: TGTGCCAGCGGCCCTAGCGGGCCATACAATGAGCAGTTCTTC. It is translated as CASGPSGPYNEQFF.

This chain uses TRBV27 with TRBJ1-2; 7 positions match TRBD1. The CDR3 has 17 amino acids. V gave up 3 bases and J gave up 8 bases; unmatched junction bases: 18. The germline CDR1 and CDR2 sequences are MNHEY and SMNVEV (reference sequence). DNA of the CDR3: TGTGCCAGCAGTTTTGGCAGGGGGTTGACATTTCCGAGGGGCTACACCTTC. Encoded protein: CASSFGRGLTFPRGYTF.

The chain is built from TRBV29-1 and TRBJ2-1; D possibly corresponds to TRBD2 (5 bases). CDR1 SQVTM and CDR2 ANQGSEA come from the germline V gene. Trimming took off 4 bases at V and 2 bases at J, with 9 bases between the two ends. The CDR3 is 13 amino acids. The CDR3 is CSVGGRTYNEQFF. Written as DNA, the CDR3 is TGCAGCGTTGGAGGGCGGACCTACAATGAGCAGTTCTTC.

V gene TRBV30 combines with J gene TRBJ1-1; the D is unclear. The ends were cut back, 2 bases at V and 2 bases at J, with 15 bases in the middle. From germline, CDR1 is GTSNPN and CDR2 SVGIG (reference sequence). The CDR3 spans 15 residues. The CDR3 sequence is CAWSPRRDYNTEAFF. CDR3 nucleotides: TGTGCCTGGAGTCCACGACGAGACTATAACACTGAAGCTTTCTTT.

The chain recombines TRBV5-4 with TRBJ1-1; D call uncertain. The germline V gene encodes CDR1 SGHNT and CDR2 YYREEE (reference sequence). This CDR3 contains 12 residues. V was pared by 4 bases and J by 5 bases, with 9 bases between. The CDR3 spells CASSPSGTEAFF. The CDR3 region has the DNA TGTGCCAGCAGCCCCTCGGGAACTGAAGCTTTCTTT.

The chain couples TRBV2 to TRBJ1-3; maybe TRBD1 (5 bases). Germline loops: CDR1 SNHLY, CDR2 FYNNEI. The CDR3 runs 15 residues. Between the trimmed V and J ends, which lost 2 bases and 4 bases, there was a span of 12 bases. CDR3 protein: CASSEQQGVGNTIYF. In nucleotides, the CDR3 is TGTGCCAGCAGTGAACAGCAGGGTGTGGGAAACACCATATATTTT.